A selection of T cell receptor beta chains follows, all from one sample in a study of cytomegalovirus exposure and HLA in healthy donors. The table came from immunoSEQ multiplex PCR; TCRdb's copy has only in-frame clones and leaves some out. The sample has 150,000 to 200,000 clones, 65% to 80% seen once. The sample comprised PBMCs. Receptors were obtained from a female donor in good health and CMV-seronegative. The CDR3 runs from the conserved cysteine through the conserved F or W. D genes are given only for firm matches. Expanded clones are given a class, and other clones once, few, many or no size at all.

TRBV21-1	.	.	TRBJ1-5	CASSTPTGEVSNQPQHF	TGTGCCAGCAGCACCCCGACAGGGGAGGTTAGCAATCAGCCCCAGCATTTT
TRBV11-2	.	TRBD2	TRBJ2-5	CASSARLAGGPETQYF	TGTGCCAGCAGCGCTCGACTAGCGGGGGGGCCGGAGACCCAGTACTTC
TRBV30	.	.	TRBJ2-3	CAWRSGPAGDTQYF	TGTGCCTGGCGGAGTGGCCCCGCGGGAGATACGCAGTATTTT
TRBV5-6	few	.	TRBJ1-5	CASARFRGTDQPQHF	TGTGCCAGCGCTAGGTTCCGGGGAACGGATCAGCCCCAGCATTTT
TRBV19	.	.	TRBJ1-5	CASSIMERSNQPQHF	TGTGCCAGTAGTATAATGGAGAGGAGCAATCAGCCCCAGCATTTT
TRBV6-5	.	.	TRBJ1-1	CASSRSRENTEAFF	TGTGCCAGCAGCCGATCCCGGGAGAACACTGAAGCTTTCTTT
TRBV9	.	.	TRBJ1-1	CASSVDLTDYTEAFF	TGTGCCAGCAGCGTAGATCTCACGGACTACACTGAAGCTTTCTTT
TRBV21-1	.	.	TRBJ2-6	CASSKVGTSGSSGANVLTF	TGTGCCAGCAGCAAAGTAGGGACTAGCGGGAGCTCTGGGGCCAACGTCCTGACTTTC
TRBV19	.	TRBD1	TRBJ2-1	CASSTPGGSVPQGQFF	TGTGCCAGTAGTACTCCAGGGGGCTCCGTCCCCCAGGGGCAGTTCTTC
TRBV7-8	.	TRBD2	TRBJ2-3	CASSPRLAGKSDTQYF	TGTGCCAGCAGCCCGCGACTAGCGGGAAAGTCAGATACGCAGTATTTT
TRBV5-1	.	.	TRBJ1-2	CASSSLSGFLDGYTF	TGCGCCAGCAGCTCCCTATCAGGGTTTCTTGATGGCTACACCTTC
TRBV5-1	.	TRBD1	TRBJ2-5	CASSRLGQGETQYF	TGCGCCAGCAGCCGCTTGGGACAGGGAGAGACCCAGTACTTC
TRBV7-9	.	TRBD1	TRBJ2-7	CASSETGGPYEQYF	TGTGCCAGCAGCGAAACAGGGGGGCCCTACGAGCAGTACTTC
TRBV7-2	.	.	TRBJ2-1	CASSTPRTGNEQFF	TGTGCCAGCAGTACACCAAGGACGGGGAATGAGCAGTTCTTC
TRBV28	.	.	TRBJ1-5	CASSPFGQKSFSNQPQHF	TGTGCCAGCAGTCCCTTCGGACAGAAATCTTTTAGCAATCAGCCCCAGCATTTT
TRBV6-1	.	TRBD1	TRBJ2-7	CASSDHVRTGASYEQYF	TGTGCCAGCAGTGACCACGTTCGGACAGGGGCTTCCTACGAGCAGTACTTC
TRBV6-5	.	TRBD1	TRBJ2-7	CASSRDRGPTYEQYF	TGTGCCAGCAGCCGGGACAGGGGCCCCACCTACGAGCAGTACTTC
TRBV25-1	.	.	TRBJ2-1	CASSEIGLSNEQFF	TGTGCCAGCAGTGAAATCGGACTATCCAATGAGCAGTTCTTC
TRBV4-1	few	TRBD1	TRBJ1-2	CASSQEGTGAYGYTF	TGCGCCAGCAGCCAAGAAGGGACAGGGGCCTATGGCTACACCTTC
TRBV27	.	.	TRBJ2-1	CASSPRGAAYNEQFF	TGTGCCAGCAGTCCACGAGGTGCGGCCTACAATGAGCAGTTCTTC
TRBV6-1	.	.	TRBJ2-7	CASSEFGDPTNYEQYF	TGTGCCAGCAGTGAATTTGGAGACCCTACTAACTACGAGCAGTACTTC
TRBV19	.	TRBD2	TRBJ2-3	CASSTPSGGYTDTQYF	TGTGCCAGTAGTACCCCCTCGGGGGGATACACAGATACGCAGTATTTT
TRBV30	once	TRBD2	TRBJ2-7	CAWSPRTSPYWYF	TGTGCCTGGAGTCCGAGGACTAGTCCCTATTGGTACTTC
TRBV19	.	.	TRBJ2-6	CASNQVSGVGANVLTF	TGTGCCAGTAACCAGGTGTCAGGGGTGGGGGCCAACGTCCTGACTTTC
TRBV5-1	.	.	TRBJ1-6	CASSPTATPLSSYNSPLHF	TGCGCCAGCAGCCCGACAGCAACACCCCTCAGCTCCTATAATTCACCCCTCCACTTT
TRBV13	few	.	TRBJ2-7	CASSANYEQYF	TGTGCCAGCAGTGCTAACTACGAGCAGTACTTC
TRBV27	.	TRBD1	TRBJ2-5	CASSSWTGTETQYF	TGTGCCAGCAGTTCCTGGACAGGGACAGAGACCCAGTACTTC
TRBV27	.	TRBD2	TRBJ2-7	CASSFDSGRFYEQYF	TGTGCCAGCAGTTTCGATAGCGGGAGGTTCTACGAGCAGTACTTC
TRBV11-1	.	.	TRBJ2-3	CASRVEAVTQYF	TGTGCCAGCAGGGTAGAGGCTGTTACGCAGTATTTT
TRBV5-1	.	TRBD2	TRBJ2-7	CASSPPSGGLYEQYF	TGCGCCAGCAGCCCTCCTAGCGGGGGCCTCTACGAGCAGTACTTC
TRBV5-4	few	.	TRBJ2-2	CASSLDRTGELFF	TGTGCCAGCAGCCTCGACAGAACCGGGGAGCTGTTTTTT
TRBV27	.	TRBD1	TRBJ1-2	CASSLWGQNFYGYTF	TGTGCCAGCAGTTTATGGGGACAGAACTTCTATGGCTACACCTTC
TRBV20-1	.	.	TRBJ2-1	CSASNVPEQFF	TGCAGTGCTAGTAATGTTCCTGAGCAGTTCTTC
TRBV29-1	.	.	TRBJ1-1	CSVEGGPSNTEAFF	TGCAGCGTTGAGGGGGGACCCTCGAACACTGAAGCTTTCTTT
TRBV25-1	.	.	TRBJ2-5	CASSDFEGVLETQYF	TGTGCCAGCAGTGACTTTGAGGGGGTTTTGGAGACCCAGTACTTC
TRBV5-5	.	.	TRBJ1-1	CASSLTGHLNTEAFF	TGTGCCAGCAGTTTGACGGGACACTTGAACACTGAAGCTTTCTTT
TRBV7-2	.	.	TRBJ1-5	CASSLVAGKRSNQPQHF	TGTGCCAGCAGCTTAGTTGCAGGGAAGAGGAGCAATCAGCCCCAGCATTTT
TRBV7-3	.	.	TRBJ2-2	CASSSPNTGELFF	TGTGCCAGCAGCTCCCCAAACACCGGGGAGCTGTTTTTT
TRBV6-5	few	TRBD1	TRBJ1-3	CASSYDRANTIYF	TGTGCCAGCAGTTACGACAGGGCGAACACCATATATTTT
TRBV5-1	.	TRBD2	TRBJ2-1	CASSFGTSETYNEQFF	TGCGCCAGCAGCTTTGGGACTAGCGAAACCTACAATGAGCAGTTCTTC
TRBV15	.	.	TRBJ1-2	CATSRGRGSYGYTF	TGTGCCACCAGCAGAGGGCGGGGGAGCTATGGCTACACCTTC
TRBV5-1	few	TRBD2	TRBJ2-3	CASSLDGRGGTDTQYF	TGCGCCAGCAGCTTGGATGGGCGGGGGGGCACAGATACGCAGTATTTT
TRBV27	.	TRBD2	TRBJ2-7	CASSLTSGSDEQYF	TGTGCCAGCAGCCTTACTAGCGGGAGCGACGAGCAGTACTTC